This TCR beta chain stems from a study of T cell changes during pregnancy in multiple sclerosis. The repertoire was sequenced with immunoSEQ multiplex PCR; TCRdb's copy has only in-frame clones and lacks some. Of some 70,000 clones in the sample, about nine tenths were seen once. CDR1 is MNHNS and CDR2 is SASEGT in the germline V gene. CDR3 size: 16 residues. With 0 bases removed from V and 4 bases from J, the gap between germline ends came to 13 bases. The sequence was obtained from a female donor with multiple sclerosis, enrolled in a pregnancy study. This specimen was peripheral blood, taken in the first trimester of pregnancy. The chain couples TRBV6-1 to TRBJ1-5; D is possibly TRBD1 (5 bases). The CDR3 nucleotides read TGTGCCAGCAGTGAAGCGCTCGGGGGTGGAAATCAGCCCCAGCATTTT. Its translation is CASSEALGGGNQPQHF.